Shown below are 25 T cell receptor beta chains from a single sample sequenced in a study of T cell repertoires in ileal Crohn's disease. Time point meaning: proximal margin of the surgical specimen (macroscopically non-inflamed). Profiling relied on immunoSEQ multiplex PCR, and the TCRdb table lists in-frame clones only, not all of them. The sample includes roughly 1,800 clones, over 75% of them seen just once. The specimen sequenced was ileal tissue. The receptors were sampled from an adult with Crohn's disease.

The chain links TRBV9 to TRBJ2-1; TRBD2 aligns across 8 bases. This CDR3 comprises 17 residues. In germline, CDR1 is SGDLS, CDR2 YYNGEE. V lost 3 bases and J lost 2; bases outside the gene matches: 10. This CDR3 is CASSGPKAGVTYNEQFF. The CDR3 bases are TGTGCCAGCAGCGGACCCAAAGCGGGAGTGACCTACAATGAGCAGTTCTTC. Complete variable domain (other parts from reference TRBV9 and TRBJ2-1): DSGVTQTPKHLITATGQRVTLRCSPRSGDLSVYWYQQSLDQGLQFLIQYYNGEERAKGNILERFSAQQFPDLHSELNLSSLELGDSALYFCASSGPKAGVTYNEQFFGPGTRLTVL.

This clone was recorded only once. The J gene is TRBJ1-1, the V gene TRBV5-1; 7 bases map to TRBD1. Trimming at V came to 6 bases and at J to 4 bases, leaving 9 bases not matched to a gene. The germline CDR1 and CDR2 sequences are SGHRS and YFSETQ. This CDR3 has 14 amino acids. The CDR3 DNA follows: TGCGCCAGCACCCTAGGGGGCGGGGGCACTGAAGCTTTCTTT. This encodes CASTLGGGGTEAFF.

The rearrangement links TRBV6-1 to TRBJ1-2, with D maybe TRBD1 (5 bases). The CDR3 sequence is 12 residues long. Between the trimmed V and J ends, which lost 8 bases and 5 bases, there was a span of 12 bases. The V gene's germline CDR1 is MNHNS and CDR2 SASEGT. The CDR3 loop is CASGGTAYGYTF. As DNA, the CDR3 is TGTGCCAGCGGCGGGACTGCTTATGGCTACACCTTC.

The V call is TRBV15, the J call TRBJ2-3; D gene uncertain. The germline gives CDR1 LNHNV, CDR2 YYDKDF (reference sequence). Trimming removed 4 bases from V and 6 bases from J, with 14 bases in between. The CDR3 covers 14 residues. The CDR3 sequence is CATSTLAPGDTQYF. The CDR3 nucleotides read TGTGCCACCAGCACTTTAGCCCCCGGGGATACGCAGTATTTT.

The chain joins TRBV5-1 to TRBJ1-6; D not resolved. The CDR3 contains 18 residues. The V and J ends lost 2 bases and 0 bases respectively, with 15 bases between them. CDR1 is SGHRS, CDR2 YFSETQ, per germline. The CDR3: CASSFYGLLSSYNSPLHF. DNA of the CDR3: TGCGCCAGCAGCTTCTACGGACTGCTAAGCTCCTATAATTCACCCCTCCACTTT. The complete variable domain, with remaining parts taken from reference TRBV5-1 and TRBJ1-6, reads KAGVTQTPRYLIKTRGQQVTLSCSPISGHRSVSWYQQTPGQGLQFLFEYFSETQRNKGNFPGRFSGRQFSNSRSEMNVSTLELGDSALYLCASSFYGLLSSYNSPLHFGNGTRLTVT.

The chain employs TRBV7-2 and TRBJ2-1; no reliable D call. Germline assignment: CDR1 SGHTA and CDR2 FQGNSA. The CDR3 contains 15 residues. V gave up 1 base and J gave up 4 bases, with 11 bases separating them. CDR3 coding DNA: TGTGCCAGCAGCTTAGACGCCCAAAGGTACAATGAGCAGTTCTTC. It encodes CASSLDAQRYNEQFF.

V is TRBV7-2 and J is TRBJ2-7, with D unresolved. The germline gives CDR1 SGHTA, CDR2 FQGNSA. This CDR3 has 12 residues. V was cut by 2 bases and J by 3 bases, with 5 bases left in between. CDR3: CASSLTLYEQYF. The DNA of the CDR3 is TGTGCCAGCAGCTTAACTCTCTACGAGCAGTACTTC.

The gene calls are TRBV27 and TRBJ2-7; 8 positions agree with TRBD1. This CDR3 spans 13 amino acids. V shed 8 bases and J 1 base; nucleotides not matched to a gene: 4. Germline loops: CDR1 MNHEY, CDR2 SMNVEV (reference sequence). The CDR3 region has the DNA TGTGCCAGCTCTCGACAGGGGTCCTACGAGCAGTACTTC. Translating gives CASSRQGSYEQYF.

The count of this clone is one. The V gene is TRBV7-3, the J gene TRBJ1-1; 7 bases are shared with TRBD1. Trimming removed 2 bases from V and 4 bases from J; junction bases left unmatched: 4. The germline CDR1 and CDR2 sequences are SGHTA and FQGTGA. The CDR3 spans 14 residues. CDR3 nucleotide sequence: TGTGCCAGCAGCTTAGAGGGGGCCGGCACTGAAGCTTTCTTT. As protein: CASSLEGAGTEAFF.

The chain combines TRBV4-1 with TRBJ2-2, with D hard to call. The V gene lost 0 bases and the J gene lost 0 bases, with 8 bases spanning the gap. Germline V gene data show CDR1 as MGHRA and CDR2 as YSYEKL. This CDR3 contains 16 residues. The CDR3 region is CASSQELAANTGELFF. CDR3 in DNA: TGCGCCAGCAGCCAAGAATTGGCTGCGAACACCGGGGAGCTGTTTTTT.

This chain joins TRBV11-2 and TRBJ2-5; D is undetermined. V was cut by 0 bases and J by 0 bases, with 8 bases left in between. CDR1 and CDR2 (germline): SGHAT, FQNNGV. The length of the CDR3 is 15 residues. CDR3 nucleotide sequence: TGTGCCAGCAGCTTAGATGGCGAGTACCAAGAGACCCAGTACTTC. As protein: CASSLDGEYQETQYF.

V is TRBV6-5 and J is TRBJ1-6; D is perhaps TRBD1 (6 bases). V lost 2 bases, J lost 11 bases, and 16 bases lay in between. CDR1 and CDR2 (germline): MNHEY, SVGAGI. The CDR3 runs 15 residues. This CDR3 is CASSYPRGGGAPLHF. The CDR3 nucleotides are TGTGCCAGCAGTTACCCCAGGGGAGGCGGCGCACCCCTCCACTTT.

V is TRBV2 and J is TRBJ1-6, with 7 bases that match TRBD1. Germline lookup yields CDR1 SNHLY and CDR2 FYNNEI. The length of the CDR3 is 13 residues. With 9 bases clipped from V and 10 bases from J, the junction kept 9 bases outside the gene matches. For the CDR3, the DNA is TGTGCCAGTGCCAACAGGGGTCTCTCACCCCTCCACTTT. This sequence encodes CASANRGLSPLHF.

The rearrangement links TRBV7-9 to TRBJ2-3; 14 bases align to TRBD2. The CDR3 has 18 residues. V gave up 2 bases and J gave up 4 bases; unmatched junction bases: 8. Germline V CDR1 and CDR2: SEHNR, FQNEAQ (reference sequence). CDR3 nucleotides: TGTGCCAGCAGCTTACCAGGGACTAGCGGGAGCCCCTCAGATACGCAGTATTTT. Protein sequence: CASSLPGTSGSPSDTQYF.

The chain combines TRBV5-4 with TRBJ2-5; 8 bases line up with TRBD2. This CDR3 is built from 15 residues. In germline, CDR1 is SGHNT, CDR2 YYREEE (reference sequence). Losses at the gene ends were 6 bases for V and 5 bases for J; bases not matched to a gene: 12. CDR3 amino acids: CASTVYGGAWETQYF. As DNA, the CDR3 is TGTGCCAGCACCGTCTACGGGGGGGCCTGGGAGACCCAGTACTTC.

This rearrangement joins TRBV5-4 to TRBJ2-2, with D perhaps matching TRBD1 (6 bases). This CDR3 has 18 amino acids. Germline loops: CDR1 SGHNT, CDR2 YYREEE (reference sequence). Deletions cut 2 bases from V and 5 bases from J, with 22 bases between. As DNA, the CDR3 is TGTGCCAGCAGCTTACCCTTTGGACAGAAGGGTGGGACCGGGGAGCTGTTTTTT. Translation: CASSLPFGQKGGTGELFF.

V is TRBV19 and J is TRBJ2-2; 7 positions agree with TRBD1. This CDR3 is built from 14 residues. The germline gives CDR1 LNHDA, CDR2 SQIVND (reference sequence). V lost 7 bases, J lost 5 bases, and 7 bases stayed unmatched. The CDR3 DNA sequence: TGTGCCAGTACTACAGGGGTTAGAACCGGGGAGCTGTTTTTT. This translates into CASTTGVRTGELFF.

V is TRBV5-1 and J is TRBJ2-7; tentative D call: TRBD1 (5 bases). With 1 base removed from V and 2 bases from J, the gap between germline ends came to 10 bases. The length of the CDR3 is 14 residues. Germline V gives CDR1 SGHRS, CDR2 YFSETQ. The CDR3 DNA is TGCGCCAGCAGCTTGAGTCAGGGCCCCTACGAGCAGTACTTC. Translation gives CASSLSQGPYEQYF. Variable domain in full (rest from reference TRBV5-1 and TRBJ2-7): KAGVTQTPRYLIKTRGQQVTLSCSPISGHRSVSWYQQTPGQGLQFLFEYFSETQRNKGNFPGRFSGRQFSNSRSEMNVSTLELGDSALYLCASSLSQGPYEQYFGPGTRLTVT.

This rearrangement joins TRBV5-1 to TRBJ2-6; D unresolved. This CDR3 is 16 amino acids long. V lost 4 bases and J 0 bases, leaving 11 bases between the germline ends. From germline, CDR1 is SGHRS and CDR2 YFSETQ. The CDR3 bases are TGCGCCAGCAGCGTGGACGTGGGCTCTGGGGCCAACGTCCTGACTTTC. Protein: CASSVDVGSGANVLTF.

The chain joins TRBV5-1 to TRBJ2-5; no clear D gene. This CDR3 region has 14 residues. Looked up from germline, CDR1 is SGHRS and CDR2 is YFSETQ. V was shortened by 4 bases and J by 1 base, with 11 bases between the two germline ends. The CDR3 reads CASSPERGQETQYF. In DNA, the CDR3 is TGCGCCAGCAGCCCTGAACGCGGCCAAGAGACCCAGTACTTC.

The chain links TRBV5-4 to TRBJ2-7; 9 nucleotides line up with TRBD1. Germline V gives CDR1 SGHNT, CDR2 YYREEE (reference sequence). This CDR3 comprises 13 residues. V dropped 3 bases and J dropped 3; count of bases not matched to a gene: 1. CDR3 nucleotide sequence: TGTGCCAGCAGCTCGGACAGGGGCTACGAGCAGTACTTC. It specifies CASSSDRGYEQYF.

CDR3 loop: CAWSAGQGTPYTVYNEQFF. The CDR3 DNA is TGTGCCTGGAGCGCTGGACAGGGGACTCCCTATACCGTTTACAATGAGCAGTTCTTC. The chain is built from TRBV30 and TRBJ2-1; 9 bases match TRBD1. This CDR3 has 19 amino acids. CDR1 and CDR2 from the germline V gene are GTSNPN and SVGIG (reference sequence). The junction had 19 bases not matched to a gene; V was cut back by 3 bases and J by 4 bases.

CDR3 region: CASTDNLYEQYF. Here the CDR3 DNA reads TGTGCCAGCACCGACAACTTATACGAGCAGTACTTC. V is TRBV5-6 and J is TRBJ2-7; D not resolved. The CDR3 runs to 12 residues. The V end was cut by 6 bases, the J end by 4 bases, with 11 bases between. Germline assignment: CDR1 SGHDT and CDR2 YYEEEE.

The chain is built from TRBV11-2 and TRBJ2-1; TRBD2 matches 7 bases. CDR3 length: 12 amino acids. Germline values: CDR1 SGHAT, CDR2 FQNNGV. Unmatched junction bases numbered 1, after V lost 4 bases and J lost 7 bases. CDR3 in DNA: TGTGCCAGCAGCTGGGGGGGTAATGAGCAGTTCTTC. This codes for CASSWGGNEQFF.

This clone was seen only once. The CDR3 loop is CASSQDWGTEQYF. The CDR3 region has the DNA TGTGCCAGCAGCCAAGATTGGGGAACCGAGCAGTACTTC. The chain couples TRBV14 to TRBJ2-7, with no clear D. CDR1 SGHDN and CDR2 FVKESK come from the germline V gene. V lost 0 bases and J lost 6, with 9 bases in between. This CDR3 is 13 amino acids long.